Below are 14 T cell receptor beta chains sequenced from a single sample in a study of cytomegalovirus exposure and HLA in healthy donors. A multiplex PCR was run with 60 Vbeta primers and 13 Jbeta primers. This table comes from immunoSEQ multiplex PCR, and its TCRdb copy is limited to in-frame clones, with some not included. The sample lists about 140,000 clones, approximately 79% occurring once. The specimen sequenced was PBMCs. The origin of the receptors is a woman aged 25 to 39 in good health and CMV-seronegative.

A few counts support this clone. The chain recombines TRBV7-2 with TRBJ2-7; D unclear. Germline loops: CDR1 SGHTA, CDR2 FQGNSA. The CDR3 contains 11 residues. Trimming took 7 bases from V and 3 from J, leaving 7 bases between them. Here the CDR3 DNA reads TGTGCCAGCACCTTCTACTACGAGCAGTACTTC. Its protein product is CASTFYYEQYF. The full variable domain, rest sourced from reference TRBV7-2 and TRBJ2-7, is GAGVSQSPSNKVTEKGKDVELRCDPISGHTALYWYRQSLGQGLEFLIYFQGNSAPDKSGLPSDRFSAERTGGSVSTLTIQRTQQEDSAVYLCASTFYYEQYFGPGTRLTVT.

The chain links TRBV11-2 to TRBJ2-2; the D gene is possibly TRBD1 (5 bases). V shed 4 bases and J shed 5 bases, with 14 bases lying between them. The CDR3 loop spans 15 amino acids. From germline, CDR1 is SGHAT and CDR2 FQNNGV. CDR3 nucleotides: TGTGCCAGCAGCTCCCAGGGCGTTTTGACCGGGGAGCTGTTTTTT. The encoded protein is CASSSQGVLTGELFF. Full variable domain (missing parts from reference TRBV11-2 and TRBJ2-2): EAGVAQSPRYKIIEKRQSVAFWCNPISGHATLYWYQQILGQGPKLLIQFQNNGVVDDSQLPKDRFSAERLKGVDSTLKIQPAKLEDSAVYLCASSSQGVLTGELFFGEGSRLTVL.

The chain carries TRBV6-5 and TRBJ2-7, with D perhaps matching TRBD2 (6 bases). The V gene's germline CDR1 is MNHEY and CDR2 SVGAGI. Trimming removed 0 bases at V and 7 bases at J, with 19 bases between. The CDR3 has 16 amino acids. CDR3 sequence reads: CASSYSSRPPAGEQYF. CDR3 coding DNA: TGTGCCAGCAGTTACTCGAGCCGACCTCCCGCGGGGGAGCAGTACTTC.

This rearrangement joins TRBV5-1 to TRBJ2-1, with D perhaps TRBD2 (5 bases). V was clipped by 4 bases and J by 10 bases, with 18 bases between them. The germline V gene has CDR1 SGHRS and CDR2 YFSETQ. The CDR3 loop spans 14 amino acids. CDR3 DNA sequence: TGCGCCAGCAGCGGGTCAGACCCGAGGGAAGAGCAGTTCTTC. It codes for CASSGSDPREEQFF.

This chain connects TRBV6-1 to TRBJ1-4, with 9 positions matching TRBD1. The germline CDR1 and CDR2 sequences are MNHNS and SASEGT. The CDR3 length is 14 residues. Germline trimming cut 7 bases from V and 6 bases from J; bases unmatched to any gene: 6. The DNA of the CDR3 is TGTGCCAGCAACTTACAGGGGGCTTATGAAAAACTGTTTTTT. Its protein is CASNLQGAYEKLFF.

This chain connects TRBV7-9 to TRBJ1-4; D is perhaps TRBD1 (6 bases). CDR1 and CDR2 from the germline V gene are SEHNR and FQNEAQ (reference sequence). The CDR3 runs 15 residues. V was trimmed by 5 bases and J by 0 bases, leaving 10 bases between them. This CDR3 reads CASSPGHTTNEKLFF. CDR3 coding DNA: TGTGCCAGCAGCCCGGGACATACAACTAATGAAAAACTGTTTTTT.

CDR3 amino acids: CASSQGMTGGEQFF. CDR3 DNA sequence: TGTGCCAGCAGCCAAGGAATGACGGGGGGGGAGCAGTTCTTC. V usage is TRBV4-2 and J usage is TRBJ2-1; 8 bases are shared with TRBD2. The junction had 6 bases not matched to a gene; V was cut back by 1 base and J by 10 bases. The CDR3 contains 14 residues. Looked up from germline, CDR1 is LGHNA and CDR2 is YNFKEQ.

This chain uses TRBV11-2 with TRBJ2-2; D is uncertain. V was cut by 1 base and J by 4 bases, with 7 bases left in between. Germline-derived CDR1 and CDR2 are SGHAT and FQNNGV. The CDR3 consists of 14 residues. CDR3 sequence (DNA): TGTGCCAGCAGCTTAGTCCACTCCACCGGGGAGCTGTTTTTT. It is translated as CASSLVHSTGELFF.

This clone appeared a few times. V usage is TRBV14 and J usage is TRBJ1-1; 7 bases line up with TRBD1. Germline trimming cut 6 bases from V and 5 bases from J; bases unmatched to any gene: 9. From germline, CDR1 is SGHDN and CDR2 FVKESK. The CDR3 is made up of 14 amino acids. The CDR3 DNA sequence: TGTGCCAGCAGGTACAGGGGCGTTGGGACTGAAGCTTTCTTT. Translating gives CASRYRGVGTEAFF.

The CDR3 is CASSPSAVEAFF. CDR3 nucleotide sequence: TGTGCCAGCTCACCCTCTGCGGTTGAAGCTTTCTTT. The rearrangement joins TRBV18 to TRBJ1-1; D is unresolved. The V and J ends lost 3 bases and 7 bases respectively, with 9 bases between them. Germline CDR1 KGHSH, CDR2 LQKENI. The CDR3 spans 12 residues. Based on the CDR3 plus reference TRBV18 and TRBJ1-1, the full variable domain is NAGVMQNPRHLVRRRGQEARLRCSPMKGHSHVYWYRQLPEEGLKFMVYLQKENIIDESGMPKERFSAEFPKEGPSILRIQQVVRGDSAAYFCASSPSAVEAFFGQGTRLTVV.

V usage is TRBV30 and J usage is TRBJ2-5, with D perhaps matching TRBD1 (7 bases). The germline V gene has CDR1 GTSNPN and CDR2 SVGIG (reference sequence). This CDR3 has 13 residues. Trimming pared 8 bases from V and 2 bases from J, leaving 15 bases between. CDR3 amino acids: CAGAGGQQETQYF. In nucleotides, the CDR3 is TGTGCCGGAGCAGGGGGGCAGCAAGAGACCCAGTACTTC.

This clone was counted a few times. The chain couples TRBV7-2 to TRBJ1-2; 9 positions match TRBD1. This CDR3 region has 16 residues. The V and J ends lost 4 bases and 4 bases, in that order; junction bases with no gene match: 10. Germline CDR1 SGHTA, CDR2 FQGNSA. Written as DNA, the CDR3 is TGTGCCAGCAGCTCAGCCGGGACAGGGTTTGGCTATGGCTACACCTTC. It translates to CASSSAGTGFGYGYTF.

This clone was seen a single time. The chain has TRBV18 and TRBJ2-3; 9 bases agree with TRBD2. The germline V gene encodes CDR1 KGHSH and CDR2 LQKENI. The junction had 2 bases not matched to a gene; V was cut back by 6 bases and J by 1 base. The CDR3 covers 14 residues. CDR3 protein: CASSRLAGTDTQYF. CDR3 DNA: TGTGCCAGCTCCCGACTAGCGGGCACAGATACGCAGTATTTT.

The chain recombines TRBV5-8 with TRBJ2-3; D may be TRBD2 (5 bases). There are 13 residues in the CDR3. V lost 5 bases and J lost 3, with 10 bases in between. From germline, CDR1 is SGHTS and CDR2 YDEGEE. CDR3 sequence reads: CASRSAGTDTQYF. CDR3 in DNA: TGTGCCAGCAGAAGTGCGGGTACAGATACGCAGTATTTT.